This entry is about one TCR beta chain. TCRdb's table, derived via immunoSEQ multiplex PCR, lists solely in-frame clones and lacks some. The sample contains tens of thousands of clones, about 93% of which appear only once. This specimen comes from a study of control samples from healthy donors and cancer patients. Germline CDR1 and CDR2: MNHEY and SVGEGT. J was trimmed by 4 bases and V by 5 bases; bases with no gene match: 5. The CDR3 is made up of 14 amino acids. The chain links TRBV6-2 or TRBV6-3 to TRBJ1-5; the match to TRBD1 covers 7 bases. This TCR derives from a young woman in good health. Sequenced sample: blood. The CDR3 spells CASSRGQNNQPQHF. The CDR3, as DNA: TGTGCCAGCAGTAGGGGACAGAATAATCAGCCCCAGCATTTT.